Listed below are T cell receptor beta chains from one sample, sequenced in a study of T cell changes during pregnancy in multiple sclerosis. Repertoires were generated with immunoSEQ multiplex PCR, while TCRdb's copy carries only in-frame clones and drops some. The sample consists of tens of thousands of clones, about 92% of them appearing once. The source was CD4+ T cells from peripheral blood mononuclear cells, collected after pregnancy. Receptors were obtained from a female donor with multiple sclerosis, enrolled in a pregnancy study. Both conserved end residues are part of each CDR3. The D gene is left open where the match is weak. Where a row states a size, it is once, few, many or the class of an expanded clone; other rows omit it.

CDR3 protein: CASGLSWTGYTGELFF
CDR3 DNA: TGTGCTAGTGGTCTATCCTGGACAGGGTATACCGGGGAGCTGTTTTTT
D gene: TRBD1
clone size: NA
J gene: TRBJ2-2
V gene: TRBV12-5

CDR3 protein: CASSLGQLNTGELFF
CDR3 DNA: TGCGCCAGCAGCCTGGGACAGCTGAACACCGGGGAGCTGTTTTTT
D gene: TRBD1
clone size: NA
J gene: TRBJ2-2
V gene: TRBV5-1

CDR3 protein: CSVVQWLNTEAFF
CDR3 DNA: TGCAGCGTTGTTCAGTGGCTGAACACTGAAGCTTTCTTT
D gene: NA
clone size: NA
J gene: TRBJ1-1
V gene: TRBV29-1

CDR3 protein: CASSFGTSGGLYNEQFF
CDR3 DNA: TGCGCCAGCAGCTTCGGGACTAGCGGGGGCCTCTACAATGAGCAGTTCTTC
D gene: TRBD2
clone size: NA
J gene: TRBJ2-1
V gene: TRBV5-1

CDR3 protein: CASRTDSPYQETQYF
CDR3 DNA: TGCGCCAGCAGGACGGACAGCCCGTACCAAGAGACCCAGTACTTC
D gene: NA
clone size: NA
J gene: TRBJ2-5
V gene: TRBV5-1

CDR3 protein: CASSLGVAGSTDTQYF
CDR3 DNA: TGTGCCAGCAGCTTAGGAGTAGCGGGGAGCACAGATACGCAGTATTTT
D gene: TRBD2
clone size: NA
J gene: TRBJ2-3
V gene: TRBV7-2

CDR3 protein: CASITLAGSSYEQYF
CDR3 DNA: TGTGCCAGCATTACGTTAGCGGGGAGCTCCTACGAGCAGTACTTC
D gene: TRBD2
clone size: once
J gene: TRBJ2-7
V gene: TRBV6-1

CDR3 protein: CASNPLLAGNTQYF
CDR3 DNA: TGTGCCAGCAACCCACTCCTAGCGGGAAATACGCAGTATTTT
D gene: TRBD2
clone size: NA
J gene: TRBJ2-3
V gene: TRBV2

CDR3 protein: CSARLSSPDTQYF
CDR3 DNA: TGCAGCGCCCGGTTGTCCTCTCCAGATACGCAGTATTTT
D gene: NA
clone size: NA
J gene: TRBJ2-3
V gene: TRBV29-1

CDR3 protein: CAISESTVSSYNSPLHF
CDR3 DNA: TGTGCCATCAGTGAGTCCACAGTTTCCTCCTATAATTCACCCCTCCACTTT
D gene: NA
clone size: NA
J gene: TRBJ1-6
V gene: TRBV10-3

CDR3 protein: CASGLLTGGQETQYF
CDR3 DNA: TGTGCTAGTGGTTTGTTAACGGGGGGCCAAGAGACCCAGTACTTC
D gene: TRBD2
clone size: NA
J gene: TRBJ2-5
V gene: TRBV12-5

CDR3 protein: CASSAQDRGTDTQYF
CDR3 DNA: TGTGCCAGCAGCGCTCAGGACAGGGGCACAGATACGCAGTATTTT
D gene: TRBD1
clone size: NA
J gene: TRBJ2-3
V gene: TRBV11-2

CDR3 protein: CASSQDPTVNEKLFF
CDR3 DNA: TGCGCCAGCAGCCAAGATCCGACAGTAAATGAAAAACTGTTTTTT
D gene: NA
clone size: NA
J gene: TRBJ1-4
V gene: TRBV4-1

CDR3 protein: CASSFGALAGISEQFF
CDR3 DNA: TGTGCCAGCAGCTTCGGTGCACTAGCGGGAATCTCCGAGCAGTTCTTC
D gene: TRBD2
clone size: NA
J gene: TRBJ2-1
V gene: TRBV5-4

CDR3 protein: CASSKEGDSPLHF
CDR3 DNA: TGCGCCAGCAGCAAAGAAGGGGATTCACCCCTCCACTTT
D gene: NA
clone size: NA
J gene: TRBJ1-6
V gene: TRBV4-3

CDR3 protein: CASSLRRQGRSPLHF
CDR3 DNA: TGTGCCAGCAGTTTGAGAAGGCAGGGAAGGTCACCCCTCCACTTT
D gene: NA
clone size: once
J gene: TRBJ1-6
V gene: TRBV6-5

CDR3 protein: CASSPLGTIIEAFF
CDR3 DNA: TGTGCCAGCAGTCCACTTGGGACTATTATCGAAGCTTTCTTT
D gene: NA
clone size: NA
J gene: TRBJ1-1
V gene: TRBV6-6

CDR3 protein: CASSLQGIQAGYTF
CDR3 DNA: TGTGCCAGCAGCTTGCAGGGGATTCAAGCTGGCTACACCTTC
D gene: NA
clone size: NA
J gene: TRBJ1-2
V gene: TRBV5-4

CDR3 protein: CASSLSTDSGDTQYF
CDR3 DNA: TGCGCCAGCAGCCTAAGCACGGACTCCGGAGATACGCAGTATTTT
D gene: NA
clone size: once
J gene: TRBJ2-3
V gene: TRBV5-1

CDR3 protein: CASSSTGTGLGNTIYF
CDR3 DNA: TGTGCCAGCAGCTCCACCGGGACAGGCCTTGGAAACACCATATATTTT
D gene: TRBD1
clone size: NA
J gene: TRBJ1-3
V gene: TRBV6-6

CDR3 protein: CASSYSRWVLEQFF
CDR3 DNA: TGTGCCAGCAGTTACTCGAGGTGGGTTTTGGAGCAGTTCTTC
D gene: NA
clone size: NA
J gene: TRBJ2-1
V gene: TRBV6-5

CDR3 protein: CASSDQTGGYEQYF
CDR3 DNA: TGTGCCAGCAGCGATCAGACAGGGGGCTACGAGCAGTACTTC
D gene: TRBD1
clone size: NA
J gene: TRBJ2-7
V gene: TRBV2

CDR3 protein: CAWSGAGQPQHF
CDR3 DNA: TGTGCCTGGAGTGGGGCAGGTCAGCCCCAGCATTTT
D gene: NA
clone size: few
J gene: TRBJ1-5
V gene: TRBV30

CDR3 protein: CASSLGTRAYEQYF
CDR3 DNA: TGTGCCAGCAGCTTAGGCACCAGGGCCTACGAGCAGTACTTC
D gene: NA
clone size: NA
J gene: TRBJ2-7
V gene: TRBV7-9

CDR3 protein: CASSLVSGSSYEQYF
CDR3 DNA: TGTGCCAGCAGCTTAGTTAGCGGGAGCTCCTACGAGCAGTACTTC
D gene: TRBD2
clone size: NA
J gene: TRBJ2-7
V gene: TRBV7-6

CDR3 protein: CASSVDRGPYEQYF
CDR3 DNA: TGCGCCAGCAGCGTGGACAGGGGACCCTACGAGCAGTACTTC
D gene: TRBD1
clone size: NA
J gene: TRBJ2-7
V gene: TRBV5-1

CDR3 protein: CASSFAGGSYNEQFF
CDR3 DNA: TGTGCCAGCAGTTTCGCGGGGGGCTCCTACAATGAGCAGTTCTTC
D gene: TRBD2
clone size: NA
J gene: TRBJ2-1
V gene: TRBV27

CDR3 protein: CAWSWGGTNYGYTF
CDR3 DNA: TGTGCCTGGAGCTGGGGGGGGACTAACTATGGCTACACCTTC
D gene: NA
clone size: NA
J gene: TRBJ1-2
V gene: TRBV30

CDR3 protein: CASSPGGVGNQPQHF
CDR3 DNA: TGTGCCAGCAGCCCGGGGGGGGTTGGCAATCAGCCCCAGCATTTT
D gene: NA
clone size: NA
J gene: TRBJ1-5
V gene: TRBV5-5

CDR3 protein: CSITGTGPSNYGYTF
CDR3 DNA: TGCAGCATAACCGGGACAGGGCCTTCCAACTATGGCTACACCTTC
D gene: TRBD1
clone size: once
J gene: TRBJ1-2
V gene: TRBV29-1

CDR3 protein: CASSLSGAGANVLTF
CDR3 DNA: TGCGCCAGCAGCTTGTCAGGGGCTGGGGCCAACGTCCTGACTTTC
D gene: NA
clone size: once
J gene: TRBJ2-6
V gene: TRBV5-1

CDR3 protein: CASSPTGGVTEAFF
CDR3 DNA: TGTGCCAGTAGTCCGACAGGGGGAGTCACTGAAGCTTTCTTT
D gene: TRBD1
clone size: NA
J gene: TRBJ1-1
V gene: TRBV19

CDR3 protein: CASSPGTGVLEKLFF
CDR3 DNA: TGCGCCAGCAGCCCCGGGACAGGGGTATTAGAAAAACTGTTTTTT
D gene: TRBD1
clone size: NA
J gene: TRBJ1-4
V gene: TRBV5-1

CDR3 protein: CASMTSGTGELFF
CDR3 DNA: TGCGCCAGCATGACTAGCGGGACCGGGGAGCTGTTTTTT
D gene: TRBD2
clone size: NA
J gene: TRBJ2-2
V gene: TRBV10-1

CDR3 protein: CASSDWSLEAFF
CDR3 DNA: TGTGCCAGCAGTGATTGGAGCCTTGAAGCTTTCTTT
D gene: NA
clone size: NA
J gene: TRBJ1-1
V gene: TRBV2

CDR3 protein: CASSLAQRTVQLETQYF
CDR3 DNA: TGCGCCAGCAGCTTGGCCCAAAGGACAGTCCAGTTAGAGACCCAGTACTTC
D gene: NA
clone size: NA
J gene: TRBJ2-5
V gene: TRBV5-1

CDR3 protein: CASSSPRDRGVYEQYF
CDR3 DNA: TGTGCCAGCAGCTCCCCCCGGGACAGGGGTGTCTACGAGCAGTACTTC
D gene: TRBD1
clone size: NA
J gene: TRBJ2-7
V gene: TRBV11-2

CDR3 protein: CASSLYQTYSNQPQHF
CDR3 DNA: TGTGCCAGCAGCCTATACCAAACCTATAGCAATCAGCCCCAGCATTTT
D gene: NA
clone size: NA
J gene: TRBJ1-5
V gene: TRBV7-2

CDR3 protein: CASSRRGDSYEQYF
CDR3 DNA: TGTGCCAGCAGTCGCAGGGGGGACAGCTACGAGCAGTACTTC
D gene: NA
clone size: NA
J gene: TRBJ2-7
V gene: TRBV27

CDR3 protein: CASSLAVAALGYEQYF
CDR3 DNA: TGTGCCAGCAGCTTAGCGGTAGCGGCTTTGGGCTACGAGCAGTACTTC
D gene: NA
clone size: NA
J gene: TRBJ2-7
V gene: TRBV7-6

CDR3 protein: CAISESYREGLNEQFF
CDR3 DNA: TGTGCCATCAGTGAGTCTTACAGGGAGGGGTTGAATGAGCAGTTCTTC
D gene: NA
clone size: once
J gene: TRBJ2-1
V gene: TRBV10-3